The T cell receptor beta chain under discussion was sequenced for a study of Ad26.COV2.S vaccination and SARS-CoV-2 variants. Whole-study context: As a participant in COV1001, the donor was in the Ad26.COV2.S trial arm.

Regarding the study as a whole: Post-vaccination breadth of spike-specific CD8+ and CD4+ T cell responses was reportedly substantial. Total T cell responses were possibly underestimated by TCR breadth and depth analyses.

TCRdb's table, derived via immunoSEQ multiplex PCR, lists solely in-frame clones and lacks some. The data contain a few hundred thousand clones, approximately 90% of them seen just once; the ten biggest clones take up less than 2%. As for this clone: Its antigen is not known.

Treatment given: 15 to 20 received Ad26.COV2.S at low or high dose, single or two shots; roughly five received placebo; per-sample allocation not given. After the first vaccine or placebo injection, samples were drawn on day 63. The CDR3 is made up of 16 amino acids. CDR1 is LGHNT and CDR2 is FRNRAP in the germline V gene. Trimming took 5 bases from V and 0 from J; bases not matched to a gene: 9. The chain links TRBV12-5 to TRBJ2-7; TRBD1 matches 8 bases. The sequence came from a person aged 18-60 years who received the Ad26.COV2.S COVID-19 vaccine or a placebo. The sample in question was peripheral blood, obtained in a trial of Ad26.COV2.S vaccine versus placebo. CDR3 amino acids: CASGLGQGLSSYEQYF. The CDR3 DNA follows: TGTGCTAGTGGTCTCGGACAGGGATTAAGCTCCTACGAGCAGTACTTC.